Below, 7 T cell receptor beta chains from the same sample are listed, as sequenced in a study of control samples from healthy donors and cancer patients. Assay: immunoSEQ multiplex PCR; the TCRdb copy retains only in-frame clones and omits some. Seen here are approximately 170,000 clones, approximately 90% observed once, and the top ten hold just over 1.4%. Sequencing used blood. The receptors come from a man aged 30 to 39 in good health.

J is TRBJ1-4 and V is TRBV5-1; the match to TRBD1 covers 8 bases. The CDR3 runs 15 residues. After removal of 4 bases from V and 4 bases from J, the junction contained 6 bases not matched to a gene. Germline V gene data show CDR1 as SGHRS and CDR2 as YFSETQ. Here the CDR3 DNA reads TGCGCCAGCAGCGGACAGGGTAGGAGTAATGAAAAACTGTTTTTT. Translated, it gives CASSGQGRSNEKLFF.

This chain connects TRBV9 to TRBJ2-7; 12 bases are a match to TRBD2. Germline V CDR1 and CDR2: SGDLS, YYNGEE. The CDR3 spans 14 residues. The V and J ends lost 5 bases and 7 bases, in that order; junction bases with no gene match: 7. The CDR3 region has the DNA TGTGCCAGCAGTCGACTAGCGGGAGCTAGGGAGCAGTACTTC. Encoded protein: CASSRLAGAREQYF.

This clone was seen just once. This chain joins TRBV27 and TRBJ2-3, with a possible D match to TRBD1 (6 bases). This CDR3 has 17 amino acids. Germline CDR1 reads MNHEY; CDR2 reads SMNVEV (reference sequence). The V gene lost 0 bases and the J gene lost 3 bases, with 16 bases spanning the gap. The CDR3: CASSLSKRSGVTDTQYF. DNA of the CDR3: TGTGCCAGCAGTTTATCGAAGAGGTCAGGGGTGACAGATACGCAGTATTTT.

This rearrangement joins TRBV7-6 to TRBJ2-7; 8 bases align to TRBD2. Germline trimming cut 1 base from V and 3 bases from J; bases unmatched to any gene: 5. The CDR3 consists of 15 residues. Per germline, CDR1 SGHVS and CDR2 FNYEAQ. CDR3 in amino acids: CASSLGGLEYYEQYF. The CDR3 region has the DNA TGTGCCAGCAGCTTAGGGGGACTAGAATACTACGAGCAGTACTTC. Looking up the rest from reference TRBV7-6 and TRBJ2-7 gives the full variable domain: GAGVSQSPRYKVTKRGQDVALRCDPISGHVSLYWYRQALGQGPEFLTYFNYEAQQDKSGLPNDRFSAERPEGSISTLTIQRTEQRDSAMYRCASSLGGLEYYEQYFGPGTRLTVT.

The CDR3 region has the DNA TGTGCCAGCAGTCGCTGGGGCCCTTTCTATGGCTACACCTTC. It translates to CASSRWGPFYGYTF. This chain connects TRBV5-8 to TRBJ1-2; the D gene is possibly TRBD1 (5 bases). The germline V and J ends were trimmed by 5 bases and 4 bases, with 15 bases remaining between them. This CDR3 region has 14 residues. The V gene's germline CDR1 is SGHTS and CDR2 YDEGEE.

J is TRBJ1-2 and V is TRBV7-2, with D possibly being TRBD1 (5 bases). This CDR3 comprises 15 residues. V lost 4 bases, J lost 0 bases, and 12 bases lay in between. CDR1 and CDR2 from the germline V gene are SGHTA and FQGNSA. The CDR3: CASSSSTVSNYGYTF. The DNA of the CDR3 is TGTGCCAGCAGCTCCTCGACAGTCTCTAACTATGGCTACACCTTC.

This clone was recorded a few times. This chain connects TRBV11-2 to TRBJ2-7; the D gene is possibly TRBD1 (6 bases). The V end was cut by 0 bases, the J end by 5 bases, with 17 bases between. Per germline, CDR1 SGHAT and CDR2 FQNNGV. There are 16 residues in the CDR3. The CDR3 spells CASSLDLRRGKDEQYF. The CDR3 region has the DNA TGTGCCAGCAGCTTAGATCTACGCAGGGGAAAGGACGAGCAGTACTTC.